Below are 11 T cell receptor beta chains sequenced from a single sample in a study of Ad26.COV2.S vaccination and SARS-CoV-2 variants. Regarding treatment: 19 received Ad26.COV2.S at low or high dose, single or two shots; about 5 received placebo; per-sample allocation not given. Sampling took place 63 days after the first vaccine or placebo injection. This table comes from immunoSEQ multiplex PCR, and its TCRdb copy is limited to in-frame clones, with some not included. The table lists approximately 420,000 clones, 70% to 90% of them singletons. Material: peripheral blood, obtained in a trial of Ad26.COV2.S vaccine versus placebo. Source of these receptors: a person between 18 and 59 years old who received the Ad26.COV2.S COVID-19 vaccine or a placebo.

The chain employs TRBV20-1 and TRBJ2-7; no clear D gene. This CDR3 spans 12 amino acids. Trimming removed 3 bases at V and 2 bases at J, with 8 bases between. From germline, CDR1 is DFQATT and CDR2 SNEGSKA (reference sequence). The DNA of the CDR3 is TGCAGTGCTAGTGACCGTCCCTACGAGCAGTACTTC. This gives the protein CSASDRPYEQYF.

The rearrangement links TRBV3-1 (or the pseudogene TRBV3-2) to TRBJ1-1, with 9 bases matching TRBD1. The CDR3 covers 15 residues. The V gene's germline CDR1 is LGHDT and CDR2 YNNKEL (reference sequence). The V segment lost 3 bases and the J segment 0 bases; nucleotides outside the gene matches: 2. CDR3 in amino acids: CASSHGDRVNTEAFF. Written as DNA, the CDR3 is TGTGCCAGCAGCCACGGGGACAGGGTGAACACTGAAGCTTTCTTT.

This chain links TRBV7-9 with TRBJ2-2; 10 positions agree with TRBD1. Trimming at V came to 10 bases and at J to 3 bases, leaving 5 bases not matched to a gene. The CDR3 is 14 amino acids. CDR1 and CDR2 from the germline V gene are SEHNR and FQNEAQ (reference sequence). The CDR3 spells CATRQGADTGELFF. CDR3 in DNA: TGTGCCACCAGACAGGGGGCGGACACCGGGGAGCTGTTTTTT.

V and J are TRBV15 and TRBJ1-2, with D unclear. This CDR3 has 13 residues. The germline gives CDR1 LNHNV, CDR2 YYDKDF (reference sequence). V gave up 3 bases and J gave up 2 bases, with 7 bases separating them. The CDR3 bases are TGTGCCACCAGCAGGGCAGGAAACTATGGCTACACCTTC. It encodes CATSRAGNYGYTF.

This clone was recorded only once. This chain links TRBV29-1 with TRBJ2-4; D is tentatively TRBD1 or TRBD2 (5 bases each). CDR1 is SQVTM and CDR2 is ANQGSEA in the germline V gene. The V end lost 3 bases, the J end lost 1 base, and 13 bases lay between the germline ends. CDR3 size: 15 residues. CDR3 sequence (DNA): TGCAGCGTTGACTCGGGGCTTGGGGCCAAAAACATTCAGTACTTC. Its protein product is CSVDSGLGAKNIQYF.

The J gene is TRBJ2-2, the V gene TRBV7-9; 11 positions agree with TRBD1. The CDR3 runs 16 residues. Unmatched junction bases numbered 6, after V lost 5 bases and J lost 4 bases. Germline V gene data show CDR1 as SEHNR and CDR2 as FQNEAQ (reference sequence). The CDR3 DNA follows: TGTGCCAGCAGCCGTTCCGGGACAGGGGGCACCGGGGAGCTGTTTTTT. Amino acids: CASSRSGTGGTGELFF.

CDR3 region: CASSQYLPRGSYNEQFF. The DNA of the CDR3 is TGCGCCAGCAGCCAATATCTTCCCAGGGGGTCCTACAATGAGCAGTTCTTC. The V call is TRBV4-1, the J call TRBJ2-1, with TRBD1 matching over 7 bases. Germline assignment: CDR1 MGHRA and CDR2 YSYEKL. Unmatched junction bases numbered 8, after V lost 2 bases and J lost 1 base. The CDR3 spans 17 residues.

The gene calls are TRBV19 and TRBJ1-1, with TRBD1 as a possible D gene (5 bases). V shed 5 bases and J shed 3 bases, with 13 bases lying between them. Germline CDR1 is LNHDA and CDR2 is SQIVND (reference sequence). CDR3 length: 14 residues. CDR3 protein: CASSPRQRHTEAFF. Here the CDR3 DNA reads TGTGCCAGTAGTCCTCGACAGAGACACACTGAAGCTTTCTTT.

CDR3 region: CASSLSLSTEAFF. CDR3 DNA: TGTGCCAGCAGCTTATCATTGAGCACTGAAGCTTTCTTT. The chain couples TRBV7-8 to TRBJ1-1; D gene unclear. Deletions cut 2 bases from V and 4 bases from J, with 8 bases between. Per germline, CDR1 SGHVS and CDR2 FQNEAQ. The CDR3 is 13 residues long. The complete variable domain, with remaining parts taken from reference TRBV7-8 and TRBJ1-1, reads GAGVSQSPRYKVAKRGQDVALRCDPISGHVSLFWYQQALGQGPEFLTYFQNEAQLDKSGLPSDRFFAERPEGSVSTLKIQRTQQEDSAVYLCASSLSLSTEAFFGQGTRLTVV.

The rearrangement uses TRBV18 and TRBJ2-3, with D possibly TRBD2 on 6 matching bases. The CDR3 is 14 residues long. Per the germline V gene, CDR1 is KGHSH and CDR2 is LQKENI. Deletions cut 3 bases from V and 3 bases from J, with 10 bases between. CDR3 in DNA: TGTGCCAGCTCACCGGCTAGCGAAACAGATACGCAGTATTTT. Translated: CASSPASETDTQYF.

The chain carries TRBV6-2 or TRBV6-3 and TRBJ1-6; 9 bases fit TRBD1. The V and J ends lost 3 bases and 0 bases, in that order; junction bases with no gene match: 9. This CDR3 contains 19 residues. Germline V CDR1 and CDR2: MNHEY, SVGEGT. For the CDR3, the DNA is TGTGCCAGCAGTTATCCTACGGACAGGGGAAGCTCCTATAATTCACCCCTCCACTTT. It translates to CASSYPTDRGSSYNSPLHF.